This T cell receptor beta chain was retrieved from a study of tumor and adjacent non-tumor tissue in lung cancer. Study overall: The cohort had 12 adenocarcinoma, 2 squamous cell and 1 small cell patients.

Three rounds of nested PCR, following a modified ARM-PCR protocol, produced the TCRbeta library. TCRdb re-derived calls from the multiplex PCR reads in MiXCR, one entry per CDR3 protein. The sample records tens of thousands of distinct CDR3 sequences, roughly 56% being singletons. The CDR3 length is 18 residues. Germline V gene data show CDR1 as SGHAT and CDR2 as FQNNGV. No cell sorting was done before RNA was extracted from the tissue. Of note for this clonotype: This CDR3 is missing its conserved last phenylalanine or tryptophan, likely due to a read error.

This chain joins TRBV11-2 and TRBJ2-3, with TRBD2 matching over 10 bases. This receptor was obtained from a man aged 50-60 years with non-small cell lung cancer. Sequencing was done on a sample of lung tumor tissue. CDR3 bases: TGTGCCAACAGCTTGGTCAGTAGCGGGGGGATAAGCACAGATACGCAGTATATT. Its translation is CANSLVSSGGISTDTQYI.